What follows is one T cell receptor beta chain and its context. Its antigen remains unidentified. This specimen comes from a study of CD8+ T cells in alopecia areata. Study-wide results and caveats: Sharing of TCRs across patients appeared less clear than in mice, possibly for HLA-related reasons. The study found tofacitinib significantly decreased scalp clonality and expanded CD8+ clones among the top 100.

As to treatment: oral pan-JAK inhibitor, 5-10 mg twice daily. The germline CDR1 and CDR2 sequences are MGHDK and SYGVNS. The CDR3 is 12 residues long. Trimming removed 3 bases from V and 3 bases from J, with 6 bases in between. Following RNA extraction, reverse transcription yielded cDNA that acted as the sequencing template. The repertoire was sequenced with immunoSEQ multiplex PCR; TCRdb's copy has only in-frame clones and lacks some. The sample lists 150,000 to 200,000 clones, around three fifths seen once, with 13% to 15% in the top ten. This clonotype was sampled from a human donor with alopecia areata. The source material was CD4+ T cells sorted from blood, sampled at week 24, from a patient treated with tofacitinib. The genes are TRBV25-1 and TRBJ2-7; D gene ambiguous. The CDR3 spells CASSDPNYEQYF. CDR3 DNA: TGTGCCAGCAGTGATCCTAACTACGAGCAGTACTTC.